Given below is one T cell receptor beta chain in context. This clone was picked up one time. Its target antigen remains unknown. No clone much larger than this one lies a single base away; base qualities are absent. The data are from a study of blood T cell repertoires in COVID-19 (dated by TCRdb to about 2020). Turning to the overall study: The collaborator samples originated in the United States, Italy and Spain and spanned the acute and convalescent phases of COVID-19. The repertoires were released in a freely available public database meant as a resource for research on the immune response to SARS-CoV-2. The prospective study material was composed of cDNA or gDNA derived from T cells, B-cell-depleted T cells, or PBMCs. The dataset comprised deeply sampled blood TCRbeta repertoires from subjects exposed to, actively infected with, or recovered from COVID-19. Where available, HLA class I and class II types were obtained from metadata supplied by the sample provider rather than from assay-based typing. Nearly every sample came with metadata listing a de-identified subject ID, COVID-19 status, age in years and sex. Samples came from the ongoing ImmuneRACE study (first 160 participants) plus 1,254 subjects from 6 global collaborators.

Collaborating institutions collected whole blood in K2EDTA tubes following their own protocols. For TCRbeta analysis, collaborators shipped samples as frozen whole blood, isolated PBMCs, or DNA extracted from either of those sample types. The full study reports these points: The amount of clinical and demographic metadata varied by source and participant and was provided uncurated.

TCRbeta CDR3 regions were amplified from genomic DNA by means of the immunoSEQ Assay, a bias-controlled multiplex PCR. The study's processing was this. The number of nucleated cells in each sample was estimated from the amplification of reference gene primers within the assay. To quantify the absolute abundance of each unique TCRbeta CDR3 rearrangement, sequence reads were collapsed and filtered. Productive Simpson clonality was computed per sample as the square root of Simpson's diversity index over productive rearrangements. The source is immuneACCESS, and TCRdb retained only in-frame sequences with V and J called. Part of the clones is not carried over; for the studies checked, unresolved V genes explain less than half of this, and the remainder is unexplained. V and J calls and clone size follow that table, whereas D and trimming were derived from the DNA. The sample has about 73,000 clones on record, approximately 88% of them singletons. About 2.5% of the sample comes from the top ten.

Sample: peripheral blood. The clonotype comes from a man older than 75 with active or convalescent COVID-19.

The CDR3 amino acid sequence is: CASEKSSGSHEQFF. The DNA reads as follows: TGTGCCAGCGAAAAGTCTAGCGGGAGTCATGAGCAGTTCTTC. This receptor chain uses TRBV7-2 and TRBJ2-1, and 10 junctional nucleotides match TRBD2. The CDR3 runs 14 residues from the cysteine to the phenylalanine. The CDR3 DNA has 42 bases and is translated from base 1. The germline V gene provides CDR1 SGHTA and CDR2 FQGNSA. V and J are trimmed by 8 bases and 8 bases, and the gene matches miss 9 bases of the junction.